This T cell receptor beta chain was retrieved from a study of control samples from healthy donors and cancer patients. This CDR3 is 13 amino acids long. Germline V gene sequence: CDR1 ENHRY, CDR2 SYGVKD. V was pared by 6 bases and J by 1 base, with 9 bases between. The table came from immunoSEQ multiplex PCR; TCRdb's copy has only in-frame clones and leaves some out. The sample lists fewer than 120,000 clones; 88% were seen once. Worth noting for this clone: Other DNA sequences in the same sample also yield this CDR3.

This sequence joins TRBV10-3 and TRBJ1-1, with D possibly being TRBD1 (6 bases). The clonotype originates from a woman aged 55-69 years with lung cancer. Sequences were obtained from PBMCs. CDR3 protein: CAISGQQNTEAFF. In DNA, the CDR3 is TGTGCCATCAGCGGACAGCAGAACACTGAAGCTTTCTTT.